This T cell receptor beta chain was profiled in a study of blood T cell repertoires in COVID-19. Followed longitudinally, the Seattle patients had been enrolled during active infection. V was clipped by 1 base and J by 5 bases; unmatched bases: 2. The CDR3 sequence is 15 residues long. Germline V gene data show CDR1 as SEHNR and CDR2 as FQNEAQ (reference sequence). Produced via immunoSEQ multiplex PCR; TCRdb's table is partial and in-frame only. The repertoire holds some 220,000 clones, about 82% seen once, with roughly 2.2% in the top ten. Sequencing was done on a sample of peripheral blood. This chain links TRBV7-9 with TRBJ1-5, with 10 bases matching TRBD1. The sequence was collected from a woman in her 70s with COVID-19, enrolled during active disease. The CDR3 is CASSLEGQGYQPQHF. CDR3 in DNA: TGTGCCAGCAGCTTAGAGGGACAGGGGTATCAGCCCCAGCATTTT.